The rows below give T cell receptor beta chains drawn from one sample of a study of CD8 T cells in ankylosing spondylitis. TCRdb recomputed calls from the 5' RACE reads with MiXCR, one row per CDR3 protein. The sample shows about 340,000 distinct CDR3 sequences, roughly 15% of them seen only once. Sequencing was performed on blood, either unsorted or a sorted T cell fraction (not recorded which). The receptor set was obtained from a male donor with ankylosing spondylitis or in good health (not recorded which). The CDR3 runs from the conserved cysteine through the conserved F or W. A D gene is named only where the DNA matches it firmly. The size of a clone is reported for some rows only, either as once, few or many, or as a class for expanded clones.

j_gene	d_gene	v_gene	abundance	CDR3aa	CDR3nt
TRBJ2-3	TRBD2	TRBV7-2	-	CASSASGGVDTQYF	TGTGCCAGCAGCGCATCGGGGGGGGTAGATACGCAGTATTTT
TRBJ2-3	TRBD1	TRBV19	-	CASSIGQGQGAMDTQYF	TGTGCCAGTAGTATTGGCCAAGGACAGGGGGCGATGGATACGCAGTATTTT
TRBJ2-1	-	TRBV6-2/TRBV6-3	few	CASSSGEISPNEQFF	TGTGCCAGCAGTTCCGGGGAGATATCACCCAATGAGCAGTTCTTC
TRBJ2-5	-	TRBV5-1	-	CASIQGTGSGETQYF	TGCGCCAGCATCCAGGGGACGGGTTCAGGGGAGACCCAGTACTTC
TRBJ2-3	-	TRBV5-1	many	CASSMMTDTQYF	TGCGCCAGCAGTATGATGACAGATACGCAGTATTTT
TRBJ2-7	-	TRBV24-1	-	CATSITRAPSSYEQYF	TGTGCCACCAGTATCACGAGGGCTCCAAGCTCCTACGAGCAGTACTTC
TRBJ2-5	-	TRBV5-1	few	CASSIQGRQETQYF	TGCGCCAGCAGCATTCAGGGGCGGCAAGAGACCCAGTACTTC
TRBJ1-2	-	TRBV20-1	-	CSARGQELYGYTF	TGCAGTGCTAGAGGGCAGGAGTTATATGGCTACACCTTC
TRBJ1-2	-	TRBV11-2	-	CASSFDRGDYGYTF	TGTGCCAGCAGCTTCGACAGAGGGGACTATGGCTACACCTTC
TRBJ1-2	-	TRBV7-9	-	CASSPSRNNYGYTF	TGTGCCAGCAGCCCATCGAGGAATAACTATGGCTACACCTTC
TRBJ2-4	TRBD2	TRBV4-1	few	CASSHPRDSGIPKNIQYF	TGCGCCAGCAGCCACCCGCGGGATAGCGGGATTCCCAAAAACATTCAGTACTTC
TRBJ1-2	-	TRBV5-1	-	CASSLEDLYGYTF	TGCGCCAGCAGCTTGGAAGATCTTTATGGCTACACCTTC
TRBJ1-4	-	TRBV11-3	-	CASSRPDGATNEKLFF	TGTGCCAGCAGCCGACCCGACGGTGCAACTAATGAAAAACTGTTTTTT
TRBJ2-3	-	TRBV5-1	-	CASNRGAYSSTDTQYF	TGCGCCAGCAACAGAGGGGCATATTCTTCCACAGATACGCAGTATTTT
TRBJ1-1	TRBD1	TRBV5-1	-	CASSGTKTGGTEAFF	TGCGCCAGCAGCGGTACGAAGACAGGGGGCACTGAAGCTTTCTTT
TRBJ2-7	TRBD1	TRBV2	-	CASSVDVRGIWSEQYF	TGTGCCAGCAGTGTCGATGTCAGGGGGATTTGGAGCGAGCAGTACTTC
TRBJ2-5	TRBD1	TRBV29-1	-	CSVSGGEETQYF	TGCAGCGTTTCAGGGGGTGAAGAGACCCAGTACTTC
TRBJ2-4	TRBD1	TRBV5-1	-	CASSVGTDENIQYF	TGCGCCAGCAGCGTCGGGACAGACGAAAACATTCAGTACTTC
TRBJ2-4	-	TRBV4-1	many	CASSHRQGVGRKNIQYF	TGCGCCAGCAGCCACCGACAGGGAGTAGGGAGGAAAAACATTCAGTACTTC
TRBJ2-2	TRBD1	TRBV13	few	CASSGYRGPTGELFF	TGTGCCAGCAGCGGATACAGGGGGCCCACCGGGGAGCTGTTTTTT
TRBJ2-7	-	TRBV6-2/TRBV6-3	few	CASSYSLRGVARENF	TGTGCCAGCAGTTACTCGTTACGGGGAGTGGCCCGGGAAAACTTC
TRBJ1-1	-	TRBV29-1	few	CSAESSQNTEAFF	TGCAGCGCCGAATCCAGCCAGAACACTGAAGCTTTCTTT
TRBJ1-2	-	TRBV29-1	-	CSVEAGSGYTF	TGCAGCGTTGAAGCAGGGTCCGGCTACACCTTC
TRBJ2-7	TRBD1	TRBV5-5	few	CASSFITGGYEQYF	TGTGCCAGCAGCTTTATAACAGGGGGATACGAGCAGTACTTC
TRBJ2-3	-	TRBV12-3/TRBV12-4	-	CASSSGGRAASGADTQYF	TGTGCCAGCAGCTCTGGGGGCAGGGCCGCTTCGGGAGCAGATACGCAGTATTTT
TRBJ2-1	TRBD1	TRBV20-1	-	CSANSPGQDPNEQFF	TGCAGTGCTAACTCCCCGGGACAGGACCCCAATGAGCAGTTCTTC
TRBJ1-5	-	TRBV12-3/TRBV12-4	-	CASSWGAQNQPQHF	TGTGCCAGCAGTTGGGGGGCTCAGAATCAGCCCCAGCATTTT
TRBJ2-6	TRBD1	TRBV27	few	CASSPYRGSGANVLTF	TGTGCCAGCAGTCCGTACAGGGGATCCGGGGCCAACGTCCTGACTTTC
TRBJ1-1	TRBD1	TRBV6-1	-	CASSVAQGLTEAFF	TGTGCCAGCAGTGTAGCACAGGGGTTGACTGAAGCTTTCTTT
TRBJ2-1	-	TRBV7-2	few	CASSLPGTHEQFF	TGTGCCAGCAGCTTACCGGGGACCCATGAGCAGTTCTTC
TRBJ2-2	-	TRBV20-1	few	CSASRQTNTGELFF	TGCAGTGCTAGTCGTCAGACGAACACCGGGGAGCTGTTTTTT
TRBJ1-2	-	TRBV5-1	-	CASSFDSRVAYGYTF	TGCGCCAGCAGCTTTGACAGCCGCGTAGCATATGGCTACACCTTC
TRBJ2-2	-	TRBV5-1	-	CASSLGTTYTGELSF	TGCGCCAGCAGCTTGGGGACTACCTACACCGGGGAGCTGTCTTTT
TRBJ2-7	-	TRBV12-3/TRBV12-4	-	CASTLRLGKGDEQYF	TGTGCCAGCACCCTACGACTGGGGAAGGGGGACGAGCAGTACTTC
TRBJ2-5	TRBD1	TRBV12-3/TRBV12-4	few	CASSLVPGQGRKTQYF	TGTGCCAGCAGTCTGGTCCCGGGACAGGGGCGAAAGACCCAGTACTTC
TRBJ2-1	-	TRBV11-3	-	CASSFSRLGEQFF	TGTGCCAGCAGCTTTTCCAGGTTGGGTGAGCAGTTCTTC
TRBJ2-5	-	TRBV4-1	-	CASSQEQETQYF	TGCGCCAGCAGCCAAGAACAAGAGACCCAGTACTTC
TRBJ2-3	-	TRBV20-1	few	CSASDRSSGDTQYF	TGCAGTGCTTCCGACAGGTCCTCGGGAGATACGCAGTATTTT
TRBJ2-3	TRBD2	TRBV6-1	-	CASGGGARYTQYF	TGTGCCAGCGGCGGGGGGGCCAGGTATACGCAGTATTTT
TRBJ1-4	TRBD1	TRBV4-1	many	CASSQTGTANNEKLFF	TGCGCCAGCAGCCAAACCGGGACAGCTAATAATGAAAAACTGTTTTTT
TRBJ2-3	TRBD1	TRBV27	many	CASSLRDSSTDTQYF	TGTGCCAGCAGTTTACGGGACAGTAGCACAGATACGCAGTATTTT
TRBJ1-4	TRBD1	TRBV12-3/TRBV12-4	many	CASSSLLSSGGNEKLFF	TGTGCCAGCAGTTCCCTCTTAAGTTCAGGGGGCAATGAAAAACTGTTTTTT
TRBJ2-1	TRBD2	TRBV5-1	-	CASGEAGGSYNEQFF	TGCGCCAGCGGGGAAGCGGGGGGCTCCTACAATGAGCAGTTCTTC
TRBJ2-3	TRBD1	TRBV5-1	once	CASSPQGALTDTQYF	TGCGCCAGCAGCCCACAGGGGGCTCTCACAGATACGCAGTATTTT
TRBJ2-3	-	TRBV27	-	CASSSPPAGSTDTQYF	TGTGCCAGCAGTTCCCCCCCGGCAGGTAGCACAGATACGCAGTATTTT
TRBJ2-3	-	TRBV5-1	-	CASRFGTAGETSTDTQYF	TGCGCCAGCCGCTTCGGGACCGCGGGCGAAACTAGCACAGATACGCAGTATTTT